This T cell receptor beta chain is drawn from a study of PD-L1 blockade in urothelial cancer. Study details: Patients started atezolizumab around 2014, 1,200 mg intravenously every 3 weeks. Blood underwent analysis 3 weeks (second dose) and 6 weeks after treatment began.

It was locally advanced or metastatic urothelial carcinoma that patients had. Samples were collected from each patient before treatment and during treatment. Each patient gave between 1 and 8 of them in total. Only in-frame clones appear in the TCRdb table, and some are missing; sequencing was by immunoSEQ multiplex PCR. The profile shows 75,000 to 95,000 clones, approximately 91% of them singletons. This receptor was taken from a man aged 55 to 70 with urothelial cancer. Sequencing used PBMCs, obtained around atezolizumab (anti-PD-L1) treatment.

The CDR3 DNA follows: TGTGCCAGCAGCAGTACAGGGGCCGCACCCCAGAACACCGGGGAGCTGTTTTTT. This encodes CASSSTGAAPQNTGELFF. V gene TRBV5-6 combines with J gene TRBJ2-2; 7 bases line up with TRBD1. The CDR3 is made up of 18 amino acids. Germline V gives CDR1 SGHDT, CDR2 YYEEEE. After removal of 4 bases from V and 1 base from J, the junction contained 13 bases not matched to a gene.